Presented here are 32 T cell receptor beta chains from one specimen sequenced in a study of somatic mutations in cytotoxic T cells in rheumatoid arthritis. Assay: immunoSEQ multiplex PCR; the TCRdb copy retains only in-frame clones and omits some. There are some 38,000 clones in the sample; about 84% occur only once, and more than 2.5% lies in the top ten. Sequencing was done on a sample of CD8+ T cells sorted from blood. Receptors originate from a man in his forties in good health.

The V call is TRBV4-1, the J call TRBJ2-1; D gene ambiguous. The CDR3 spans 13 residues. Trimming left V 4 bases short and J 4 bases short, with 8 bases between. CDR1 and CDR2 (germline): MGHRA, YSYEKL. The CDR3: CASSLAEYNEQFF. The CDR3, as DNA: TGCGCCAGCAGCCTAGCCGAGTACAATGAGCAGTTCTTC.

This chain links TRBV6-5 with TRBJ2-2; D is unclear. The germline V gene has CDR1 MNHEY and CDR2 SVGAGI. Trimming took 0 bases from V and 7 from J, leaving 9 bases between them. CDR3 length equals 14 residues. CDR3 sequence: CASSYSIKVGELFF. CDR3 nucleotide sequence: TGTGCCAGCAGTTACTCCATAAAGGTCGGGGAGCTGTTTTTT.

CDR3 region: CASSLGREHEQYF. The CDR3 nucleotides read TGTGCCAGCAGCTTAGGCAGGGAGCACGAGCAGTACTTC. The V gene is TRBV7-2, the J gene TRBJ2-7; either TRBD1 or TRBD2 may supply D (5 bases each). This CDR3 is built from 13 residues. Germline assignment: CDR1 SGHTA and CDR2 FQGNSA. Trimming took 1 base from V and 5 from J, leaving 9 bases between them.

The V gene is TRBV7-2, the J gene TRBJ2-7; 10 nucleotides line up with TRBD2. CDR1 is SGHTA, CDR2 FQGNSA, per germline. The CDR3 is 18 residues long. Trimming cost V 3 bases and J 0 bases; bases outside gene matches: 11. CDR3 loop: CASSFQTSTSGFSYEQYF. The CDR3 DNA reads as TGTGCCAGCAGCTTCCAAACTTCGACTAGCGGGTTCTCCTACGAGCAGTACTTC.

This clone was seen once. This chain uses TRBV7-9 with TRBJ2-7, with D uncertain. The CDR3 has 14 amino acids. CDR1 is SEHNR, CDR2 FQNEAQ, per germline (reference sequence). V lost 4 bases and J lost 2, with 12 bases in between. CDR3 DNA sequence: TGTGCCAGCAGCTCACTGACTGCCACCTACGAGCAGTACTTC. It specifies CASSSLTATYEQYF.

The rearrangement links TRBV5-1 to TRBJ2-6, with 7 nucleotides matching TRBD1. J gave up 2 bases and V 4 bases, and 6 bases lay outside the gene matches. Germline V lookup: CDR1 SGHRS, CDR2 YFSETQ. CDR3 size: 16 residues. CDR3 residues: CASSEDRVAGANVLTF. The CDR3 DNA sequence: TGCGCCAGCAGCGAAGACAGGGTGGCTGGGGCCAACGTCCTGACTTTC.

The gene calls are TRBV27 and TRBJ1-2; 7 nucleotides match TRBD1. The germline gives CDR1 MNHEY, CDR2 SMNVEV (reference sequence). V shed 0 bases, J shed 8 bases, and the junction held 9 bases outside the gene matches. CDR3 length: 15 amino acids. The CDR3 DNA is TGTGCCAGCAGTTTATCGACGGCAGGGGGACGAGGCTACACCTTC. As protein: CASSLSTAGGRGYTF.

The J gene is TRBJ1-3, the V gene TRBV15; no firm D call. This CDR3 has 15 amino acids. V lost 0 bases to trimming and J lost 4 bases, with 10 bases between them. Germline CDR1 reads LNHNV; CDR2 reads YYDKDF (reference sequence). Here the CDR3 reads CATSRERSLGNTIYF. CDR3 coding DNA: TGTGCCACCAGCAGAGAACGGTCGCTAGGAAACACCATATATTTT.

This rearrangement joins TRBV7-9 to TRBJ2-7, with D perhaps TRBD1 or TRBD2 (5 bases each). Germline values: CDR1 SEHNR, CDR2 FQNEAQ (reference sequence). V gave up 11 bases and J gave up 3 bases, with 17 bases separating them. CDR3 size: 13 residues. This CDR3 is CAGGAGSYYEQYF. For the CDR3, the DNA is TGTGCCGGGGGTGCGGGCAGCTACTACGAGCAGTACTTC.

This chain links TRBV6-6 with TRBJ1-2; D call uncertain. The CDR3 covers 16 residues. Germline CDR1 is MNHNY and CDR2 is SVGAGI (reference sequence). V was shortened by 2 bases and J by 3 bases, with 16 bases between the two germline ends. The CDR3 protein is CASSYLTKPGDYGYTF. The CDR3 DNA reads TGTGCCAGCAGTTACCTCACCAAGCCGGGAGACTATGGCTACACCTTC.

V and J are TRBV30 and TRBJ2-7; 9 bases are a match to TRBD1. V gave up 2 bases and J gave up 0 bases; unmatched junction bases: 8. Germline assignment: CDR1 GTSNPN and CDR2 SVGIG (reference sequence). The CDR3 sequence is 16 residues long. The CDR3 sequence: CAWSPLGQGRSYEQYF. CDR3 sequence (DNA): TGTGCCTGGAGTCCCCTGGGACAGGGTCGCTCCTACGAGCAGTACTTC.

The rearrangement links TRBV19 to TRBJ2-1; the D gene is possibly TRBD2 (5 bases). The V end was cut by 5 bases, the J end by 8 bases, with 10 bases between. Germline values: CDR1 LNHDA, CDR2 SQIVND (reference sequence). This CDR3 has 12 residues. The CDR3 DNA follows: TGTGCCAGTAGTGGGAGTACCTATGAGCAGTTCTTC. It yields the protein CASSGSTYEQFF.

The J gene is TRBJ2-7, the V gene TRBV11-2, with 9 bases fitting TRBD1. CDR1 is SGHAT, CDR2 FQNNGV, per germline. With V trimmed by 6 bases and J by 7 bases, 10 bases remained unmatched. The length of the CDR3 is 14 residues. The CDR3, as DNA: TGTGCCAGCAGGCAAGGACAGGGGTCGTGGGAGCAGTACTTC. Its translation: CASRQGQGSWEQYF. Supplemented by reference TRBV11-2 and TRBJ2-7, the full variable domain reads EAGVAQSPRYKIIEKRQSVAFWCNPISGHATLYWYQQILGQGPKLLIQFQNNGVVDDSQLPKDRFSAERLKGVDSTLKIQPAKLEDSAVYLCASRQGQGSWEQYFGPGTRLTVT.

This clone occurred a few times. CDR3: CAWSVVSSYEQYF. The CDR3 coding sequence is TGTGCCTGGAGTGTAGTCAGCTCCTACGAGCAGTACTTC. This chain links TRBV30 with TRBJ2-7; D is unclear. This CDR3 region has 13 residues. V was shortened by 0 bases and J by 0 bases, with 6 bases between the two germline ends. Germline V gene sequence: CDR1 GTSNPN, CDR2 SVGIG (reference sequence).

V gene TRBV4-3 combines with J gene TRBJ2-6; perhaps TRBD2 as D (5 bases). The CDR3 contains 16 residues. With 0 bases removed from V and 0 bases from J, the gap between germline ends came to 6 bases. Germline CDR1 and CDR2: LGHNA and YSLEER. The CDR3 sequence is CASSQDGSSGANVLTF. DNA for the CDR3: TGCGCCAGCAGCCAAGATGGGAGCTCTGGGGCCAACGTCCTGACTTTC.

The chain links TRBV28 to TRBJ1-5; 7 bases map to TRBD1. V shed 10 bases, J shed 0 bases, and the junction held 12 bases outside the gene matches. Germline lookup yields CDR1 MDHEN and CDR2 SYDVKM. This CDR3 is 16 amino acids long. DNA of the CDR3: TGTGCCACCGGGGACGGGACAGTCAGTAGCAATCAGCCCCAGCATTTT. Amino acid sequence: CATGDGTVSSNQPQHF.

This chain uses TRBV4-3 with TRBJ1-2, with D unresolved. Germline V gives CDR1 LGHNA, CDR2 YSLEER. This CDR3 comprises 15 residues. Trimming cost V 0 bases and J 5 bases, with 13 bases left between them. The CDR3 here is CASSQEFSSGYGYTF. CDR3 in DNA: TGCGCCAGCAGCCAAGAGTTCTCCTCGGGGTATGGCTACACCTTC.

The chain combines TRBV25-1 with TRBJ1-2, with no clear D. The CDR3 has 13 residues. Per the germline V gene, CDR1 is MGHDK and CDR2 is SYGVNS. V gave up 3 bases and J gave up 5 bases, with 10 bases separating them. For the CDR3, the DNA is TGTGCCAGCAGTGACCCCGGACGGTATGGCTACACCTTC. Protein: CASSDPGRYGYTF.

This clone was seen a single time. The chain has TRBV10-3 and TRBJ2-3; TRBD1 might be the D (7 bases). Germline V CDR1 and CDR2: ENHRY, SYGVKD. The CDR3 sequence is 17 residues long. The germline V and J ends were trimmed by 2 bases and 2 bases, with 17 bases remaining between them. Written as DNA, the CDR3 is TGTGCCATCAGTGAGCGTTTCGGGGGACAGAACACAGATACGCAGTATTTT. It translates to CAISERFGGQNTDTQYF.

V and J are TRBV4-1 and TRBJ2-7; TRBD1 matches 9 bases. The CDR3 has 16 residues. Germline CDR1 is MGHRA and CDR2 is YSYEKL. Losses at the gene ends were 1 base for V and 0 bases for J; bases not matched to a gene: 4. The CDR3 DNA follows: TGCGCCAGCAGCCAAGTCGGACAGGGGAGCTCCTACGAGCAGTACTTC. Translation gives CASSQVGQGSSYEQYF.

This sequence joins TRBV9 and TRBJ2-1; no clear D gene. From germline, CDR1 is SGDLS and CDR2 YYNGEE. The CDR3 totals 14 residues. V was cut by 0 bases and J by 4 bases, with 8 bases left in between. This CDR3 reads CASSVAPLYNEQFF. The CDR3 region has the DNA TGTGCCAGCAGCGTAGCTCCCCTGTACAATGAGCAGTTCTTC.

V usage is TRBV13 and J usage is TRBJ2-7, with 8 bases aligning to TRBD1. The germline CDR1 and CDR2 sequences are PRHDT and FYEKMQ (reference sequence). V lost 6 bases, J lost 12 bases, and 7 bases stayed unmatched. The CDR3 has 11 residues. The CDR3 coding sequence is TGTGCCAGCAGTCTCCAGGGGGCTCTGTACTTC. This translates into CASSLQGALYF.

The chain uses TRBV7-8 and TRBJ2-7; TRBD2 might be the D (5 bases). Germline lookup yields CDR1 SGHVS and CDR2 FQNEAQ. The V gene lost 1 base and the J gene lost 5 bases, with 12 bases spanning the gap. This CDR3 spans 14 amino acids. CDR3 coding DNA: TGTGCCAGCAGCTTAGGCTTACCGAGGGACGAGCAGTACTTC. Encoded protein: CASSLGLPRDEQYF.

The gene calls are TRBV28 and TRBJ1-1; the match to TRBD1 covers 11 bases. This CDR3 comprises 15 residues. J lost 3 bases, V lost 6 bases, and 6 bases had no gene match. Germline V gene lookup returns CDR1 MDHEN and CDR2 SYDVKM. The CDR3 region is CASRGTGGSYTEAFF. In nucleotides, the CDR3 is TGTGCCAGCAGGGGGACAGGGGGATCGTACACTGAAGCTTTCTTT.

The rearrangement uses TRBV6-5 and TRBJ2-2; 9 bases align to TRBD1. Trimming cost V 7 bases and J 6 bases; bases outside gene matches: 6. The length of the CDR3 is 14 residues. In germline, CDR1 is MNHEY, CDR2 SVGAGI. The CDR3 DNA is TGTGCCAGCACCCCCGGGACAGGGTCCGGGGAGCTGTTTTTT. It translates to CASTPGTGSGELFF.

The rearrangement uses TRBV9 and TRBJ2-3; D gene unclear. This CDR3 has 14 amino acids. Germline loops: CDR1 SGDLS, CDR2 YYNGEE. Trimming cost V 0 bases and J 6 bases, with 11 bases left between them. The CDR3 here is CASSVGLSPDTQYF. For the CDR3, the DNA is TGTGCCAGCAGCGTAGGGCTATCCCCCGATACGCAGTATTTT. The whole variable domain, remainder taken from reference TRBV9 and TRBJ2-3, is DSGVTQTPKHLITATGQRVTLRCSPRSGDLSVYWYQQSLDQGLQFLIQYYNGEERAKGNILERFSAQQFPDLHSELNLSSLELGDSALYFCASSVGLSPDTQYFGPGTRLTVL.

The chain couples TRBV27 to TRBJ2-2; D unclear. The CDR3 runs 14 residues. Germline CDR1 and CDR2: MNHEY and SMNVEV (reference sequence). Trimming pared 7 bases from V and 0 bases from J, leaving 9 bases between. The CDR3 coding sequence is TGTGCCAGCAAGGGCAGCGCGAACACCGGGGAGCTGTTTTTT. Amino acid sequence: CASKGSANTGELFF.

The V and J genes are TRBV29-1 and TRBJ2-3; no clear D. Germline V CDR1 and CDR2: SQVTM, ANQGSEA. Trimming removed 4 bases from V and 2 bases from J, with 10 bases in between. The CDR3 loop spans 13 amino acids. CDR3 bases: TGCAGCGTTGTCGACTGGTCCACAGATACGCAGTATTTT. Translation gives CSVVDWSTDTQYF.

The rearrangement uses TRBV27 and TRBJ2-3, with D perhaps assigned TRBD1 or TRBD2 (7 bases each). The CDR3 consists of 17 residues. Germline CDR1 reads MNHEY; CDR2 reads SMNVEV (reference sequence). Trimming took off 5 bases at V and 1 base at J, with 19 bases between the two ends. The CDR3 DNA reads TGTGCCAGCAGTGACCTTGCAGGGGGGGTTCGCACAGATACGCAGTATTTT. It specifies CASSDLAGGVRTDTQYF.

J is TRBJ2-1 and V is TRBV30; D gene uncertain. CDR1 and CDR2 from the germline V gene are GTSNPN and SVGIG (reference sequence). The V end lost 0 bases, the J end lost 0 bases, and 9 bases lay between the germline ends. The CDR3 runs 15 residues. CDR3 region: CAWSVDGSSYNEQFF. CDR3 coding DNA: TGTGCCTGGAGTGTAGACGGAAGCTCCTACAATGAGCAGTTCTTC.

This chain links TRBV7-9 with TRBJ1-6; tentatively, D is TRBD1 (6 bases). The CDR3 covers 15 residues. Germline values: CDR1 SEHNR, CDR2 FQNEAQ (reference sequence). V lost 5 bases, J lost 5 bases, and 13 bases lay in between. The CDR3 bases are TGTGCCAGCAGCCCCGCGGCAGGGGATAATTCACCCCTCCACTTT. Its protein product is CASSPAAGDNSPLHF.

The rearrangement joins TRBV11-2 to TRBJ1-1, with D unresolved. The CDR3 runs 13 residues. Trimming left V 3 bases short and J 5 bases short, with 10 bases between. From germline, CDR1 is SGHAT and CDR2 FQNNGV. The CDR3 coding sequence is TGTGCCAGCAGCTTTTACGCGGGGACTGAAGCTTTCTTT. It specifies CASSFYAGTEAFF.